A single sample is the source of the 21 T cell receptor beta chains below, sequenced in a study of blood T cell repertoires in COVID-19. Here immunoSEQ multiplex PCR was the method, and the copy in TCRdb shows in-frame clones only, minus some. The sample includes 150,000 to 200,000 clones, just under 80% of them seen just once. The sequencing sample was made of peripheral blood. These receptor sequences come from a woman older than 75 with active or convalescent COVID-19.

In this sample, this clone turned up a few times. This rearrangement joins TRBV9 to TRBJ1-1; tentatively, D is TRBD1 (5 bases). The CDR3 spans 14 residues. CDR1 is SGDLS, CDR2 YYNGEE, per germline. The germline V and J ends were trimmed by 4 bases and 2 bases, with 12 bases remaining between them. CDR3 protein: CASSSRVENTEAFF. CDR3 in DNA: TGTGCCAGCAGCTCCAGGGTGGAAAACACTGAAGCTTTCTTT.

The V gene is TRBV7-9, the J gene TRBJ1-2; TRBD1 agrees at 9 bases. The length of the CDR3 is 12 residues. With 5 bases clipped from V and 8 bases from J, the junction kept 3 bases outside the gene matches. CDR1 is SEHNR, CDR2 FQNEAQ, per germline (reference sequence). For the CDR3, the DNA is TGTGCCAGCAGCCGGGACAGGGCCGGCTACACCTTC. As protein: CASSRDRAGYTF.

The chain joins TRBV7-8 to TRBJ1-2, with 7 bases that match TRBD1. The ends lost 0 bases at V and 5 bases at J; junction bases unmatched: 6. Germline V gene lookup returns CDR1 SGHVS and CDR2 FQNEAQ. CDR3 length: 15 amino acids. The CDR3 here is CASSLAIAGGYGYTF. The CDR3 DNA is TGTGCCAGCAGCTTAGCGATAGCAGGGGGGTATGGCTACACCTTC.

V gene TRBV19 combines with J gene TRBJ1-2; tentative D call: TRBD1 (6 bases). The length of the CDR3 is 13 residues. The V end lost 10 bases, the J end lost 5 bases, and 17 bases lay between the germline ends. Looked up from germline, CDR1 is LNHDA and CDR2 is SQIVND (reference sequence). The DNA of the CDR3 is TGTGCCACCGCAACAGGGCACCTTTATGGCTACACCTTC. Residues: CATATGHLYGYTF.

This rearrangement joins TRBV27 to TRBJ2-2; D is unclear. Germline assignment: CDR1 MNHEY and CDR2 SMNVEV (reference sequence). The CDR3 is 14 residues long. V shed 3 bases and J shed 2 bases, with 7 bases lying between them. CDR3 bases: TGTGCCAGCAGTTTGAACAGAAACACCGGGGAGCTGTTTTTT. Translating gives CASSLNRNTGELFF.

V and J are TRBV5-4 and TRBJ1-5; D is ambiguous. V lost 4 bases, J lost 0 bases, and 14 bases lay in between. From germline, CDR1 is SGHNT and CDR2 YYREEE (reference sequence). This CDR3 is 16 amino acids long. The CDR3 DNA follows: TGTGCCAGCAGCCCCATCCAGGTTTATAGCAATCAGCCCCAGCATTTT. Translation: CASSPIQVYSNQPQHF.

The rearrangement uses TRBV11-3 and TRBJ2-2; no clear D gene. V lost 5 bases to trimming and J lost 6 bases, with 7 bases between them. CDR3 length: 12 residues. Germline loops: CDR1 SGHNT, CDR2 YENEEA. The chain's CDR3 is CASSPYSGELFF. DNA of the CDR3: TGTGCCAGCAGCCCCTATTCCGGGGAGCTGTTTTTT.

V is TRBV5-1 and J is TRBJ2-7, with D unresolved. The V end lost 0 bases, the J end lost 3 bases, and 10 bases lay between the germline ends. Germline lookup yields CDR1 SGHRS and CDR2 YFSETQ. This CDR3 spans 14 amino acids. CDR3 amino acids: CASSLDWANYEQYF. DNA for the CDR3: TGCGCCAGCAGCTTGGATTGGGCAAACTACGAGCAGTACTTC.

The chain employs TRBV19 and TRBJ2-4, with a possible D match to TRBD1 (5 bases). The CDR3 contains 15 residues. Deletions cut 1 base from V and 1 base from J, with 8 bases between. CDR1 and CDR2 (germline): LNHDA, SQIVND (reference sequence). The CDR3 sequence is CASSIVSGAKNIQYF. In DNA form, the CDR3 reads TGTGCCAGTAGTATAGTCTCAGGGGCCAAAAACATTCAGTACTTC.

The V and J genes are TRBV7-2 and TRBJ2-5, with a weak D call TRBD1 (5 bases). Germline CDR1 is SGHTA and CDR2 is FQGNSA. Trimming cost V 3 bases and J 0 bases, with 17 bases left between them. This CDR3 comprises 17 residues. DNA of the CDR3: TGTGCCAGCAGCTTGGCCCCGGCGACAGCGTACCAAGAGACCCAGTACTTC. Its translation is CASSLAPATAYQETQYF.

The CDR3 DNA reads TGTGCCAGCAGTGTTGCTAGCGGGGGGGATACGCAGTATTTT. Translated, it gives CASSVASGGDTQYF. The rearrangement uses TRBV2 and TRBJ2-3, with 11 bases aligning to TRBD2. The CDR3 is made up of 14 amino acids. From germline, CDR1 is SNHLY and CDR2 FYNNEI. Unmatched junction bases numbered 3, after V lost 4 bases and J lost 6 bases.

The chain employs TRBV10-3 and TRBJ2-1; D not resolved. Trimming took 1 base from V and 7 from J, leaving 5 bases between them. Germline values: CDR1 ENHRY, CDR2 SYGVKD. The CDR3 spans 12 residues. Here the CDR3 DNA reads TGTGCCATCAGTGAGTATTTAAATGAGCAGTTCTTC. This codes for CAISEYLNEQFF.

This sequence joins TRBV3-1 (or the pseudogene TRBV3-2) and TRBJ2-5; maybe TRBD2 (6 bases). Germline CDR1 reads LGHDT; CDR2 reads YNNKEL (reference sequence). CDR3 size: 16 residues. Trimming took 4 bases from V and 4 from J, leaving 19 bases between them. The CDR3 coding sequence is TGTGCCAGCAGCCTAGTGCGTGGCGGGGTCCCAGAGACCCAGTACTTC. This encodes CASSLVRGGVPETQYF.

This clone was observed at least ten times. J is TRBJ2-7 and V is TRBV5-5; 11 bases agree with TRBD2. The trim removed 6 bases at V and 4 bases at J, leaving 6 bases unmatched. In germline, CDR1 is SGHKS, CDR2 YYEKEE (reference sequence). The length of the CDR3 is 14 residues. The CDR3 DNA follows: TGTGCCAGCAAAGTACCTAGCGGGGGGTACGAGCAGTACTTC. The encoded protein is CASKVPSGGYEQYF.

This clone appeared a few times. The V call is TRBV7-2, the J call TRBJ1-2; tentative D call: TRBD1 (6 bases). From germline, CDR1 is SGHTA and CDR2 FQGNSA. V was clipped by 2 bases and J by 8 bases, with 15 bases between them. The CDR3 spans 14 residues. In nucleotides, the CDR3 is TGTGCCAGCAGCTTAAGGGGGTCCGCGGGCGGCTACACCTTC. Residues: CASSLRGSAGGYTF.

This clone has only one observation. V is TRBV11-2 and J is TRBJ1-1; no clear D. The CDR3 is 12 residues long. Germline-derived CDR1 and CDR2 are SGHAT and FQNNGV. Trimming removed 5 bases at V and 4 bases at J, with 8 bases between. The CDR3 bases are TGTGCCAGCAGCGAATACGGCACTGAAGCTTTCTTT. Translation gives CASSEYGTEAFF.

The chain uses TRBV28 and TRBJ2-5, with a tentative D call TRBD2 (5 bases). CDR1 and CDR2 from the germline V gene are MDHEN and SYDVKM. V shed 6 bases and J shed 4 bases, with 21 bases lying between them. The CDR3 is 16 amino acids. The DNA for the CDR3 is TGTGCCAGCAGCCCACCCTCCGTCCGGCGGGTAGAGACCCAGTACTTC. Protein sequence: CASSPPSVRRVETQYF.

The V and J genes are TRBV3-1 (or the pseudogene TRBV3-2) and TRBJ2-7; tentatively, D is TRBD2 (6 bases). V was clipped by 4 bases and J by 1 base, with 11 bases between them. This CDR3 is 14 amino acids long. In germline, CDR1 is LGHDT, CDR2 YNNKEL (reference sequence). CDR3 nucleotide sequence: TGTGCCAGCAGCCTCCCCGGGGGATCCTACGAGCAGTACTTC. As protein: CASSLPGGSYEQYF.

This chain connects TRBV29-1 to TRBJ2-1; 8 bases fit TRBD2. Per the germline V gene, CDR1 is SQVTM and CDR2 is ANQGSEA. There are 15 residues in the CDR3. The V and J ends lost 3 bases and 4 bases, in that order; junction bases with no gene match: 8. This chain's CDR3 is CSVERRGVYYNEQFF. For the CDR3, the DNA is TGCAGCGTTGAGCGGCGGGGGGTCTATTACAATGAGCAGTTCTTC.

This clone was counted between two and nine times. The rearrangement joins TRBV11-2 to TRBJ2-6; no reliable D call. V lost 2 bases to trimming and J lost 0 bases, with 5 bases between them. CDR3 length: 15 residues. CDR1 and CDR2 from the germline V gene are SGHAT and FQNNGV. As DNA, the CDR3 is TGTGCCAGCAGCTTATATAGCTCTGGGGCCAACGTCCTGACTTTC. It yields the protein CASSLYSSGANVLTF.

The sample holds a few counts of this clone. The chain has TRBV16 and TRBJ1-1; tentative D call: TRBD1 (6 bases). Per germline, CDR1 KGHSY and CDR2 FQNENV. Trimming pared 5 bases from V and 3 bases from J, leaving 13 bases between. The CDR3 consists of 14 residues. The CDR3 sequence: CASSYRVRDTEAFF. Written as DNA, the CDR3 is TGTGCCAGCAGCTACAGGGTCAGGGACACTGAAGCTTTCTTT. The full variable domain, with the rest looked up from reference TRBV16 and TRBJ1-1, is GEEVAQTPKHLVRGEGQKAKLYCAPIKGHSYVFWYQQVLKNEFKFLISFQNENVFDETGMPKERFSAKCLPNSPCSLEIQATKLEDSAVYFCASSYRVRDTEAFFGQGTRLTVV.